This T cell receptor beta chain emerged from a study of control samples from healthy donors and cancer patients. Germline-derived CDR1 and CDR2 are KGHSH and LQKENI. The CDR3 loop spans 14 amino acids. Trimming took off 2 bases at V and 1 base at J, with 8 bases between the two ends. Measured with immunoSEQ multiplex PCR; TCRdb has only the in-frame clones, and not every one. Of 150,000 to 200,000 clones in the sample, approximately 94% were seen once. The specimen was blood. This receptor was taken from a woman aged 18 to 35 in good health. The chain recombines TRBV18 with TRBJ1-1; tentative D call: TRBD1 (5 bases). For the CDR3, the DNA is TGTGCCAGCTCACCATCCAGGGCGAACACTGAAGCTTTCTTT. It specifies CASSPSRANTEAFF.